The present T cell receptor beta chain was sequenced within a study of CD8 T cells in ankylosing spondylitis. The CDR3 consists of 14 residues. Trimming removed 4 bases from V and 11 bases from J, with 21 bases in between. Germline assignment: CDR1 SGHRS and CDR2 YFSETQ. TCRdb analysed the 5' RACE reads with MiXCR anew, one entry per CDR3 protein. In the table there are 200,000 to 250,000 distinct CDR3 sequences, roughly 10% of which are singletons. This clonotype was picked up many times. The chain carries TRBV5-1 and TRBJ2-5; D is unclear. The source of this sequence is a male donor with ankylosing spondylitis or in good health (not recorded which). The sequencing sample was made of blood, either unsorted or a sorted T cell fraction (not recorded which). The CDR3 sequence is CASSPTSGPPMQYF. Written as DNA, the CDR3 is TGCGCCAGCAGCCCGACTTCCGGGCCCCCTATGCAGTACTTC.